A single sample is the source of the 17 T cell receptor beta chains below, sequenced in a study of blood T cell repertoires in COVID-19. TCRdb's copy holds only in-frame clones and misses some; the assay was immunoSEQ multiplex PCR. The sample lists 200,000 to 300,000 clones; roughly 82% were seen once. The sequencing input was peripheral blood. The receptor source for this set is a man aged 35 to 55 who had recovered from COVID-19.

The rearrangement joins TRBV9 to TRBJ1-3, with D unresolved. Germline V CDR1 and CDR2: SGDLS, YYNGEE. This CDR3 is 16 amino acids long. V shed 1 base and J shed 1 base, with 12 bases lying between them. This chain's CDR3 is CASSVTGGSSGNTIYF. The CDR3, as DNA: TGTGCCAGCAGCGTAACGGGTGGTAGTTCTGGAAACACCATATATTTT.

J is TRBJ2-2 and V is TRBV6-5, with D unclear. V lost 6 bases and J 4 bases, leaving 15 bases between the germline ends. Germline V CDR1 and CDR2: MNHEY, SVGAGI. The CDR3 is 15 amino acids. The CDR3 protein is CASSLSRRSTGELFF. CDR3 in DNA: TGTGCCAGCAGCCTGAGTCGAAGATCCACCGGGGAGCTGTTTTTT.

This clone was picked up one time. CDR3 sequence reads: CASSRDRDSSTEAFF. The CDR3 DNA reads as TGTGCCAGCTCGCGCGACAGAGACTCGTCCACTGAAGCTTTCTTT. The rearrangement uses TRBV18 and TRBJ1-1; D is possibly TRBD1 (5 bases). The CDR3 runs to 15 residues. Germline values: CDR1 KGHSH, CDR2 LQKENI. V dropped 6 bases and J dropped 4 bases, with 18 bases sitting between them. Combining the CDR3 with reference TRBV18 and TRBJ1-1 gives the whole variable domain NAGVMQNPRHLVRRRGQEARLRCSPMKGHSHVYWYRQLPEEGLKFMVYLQKENIIDESGMPKERFSAEFPKEGPSILRIQQVVRGDSAAYFCASSRDRDSSTEAFFGQGTRLTVV.

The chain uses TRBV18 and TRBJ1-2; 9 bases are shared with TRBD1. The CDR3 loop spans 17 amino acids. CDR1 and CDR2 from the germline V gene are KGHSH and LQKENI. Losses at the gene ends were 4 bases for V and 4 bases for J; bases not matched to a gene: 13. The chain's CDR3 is CASSRAGQGNSAYGYTF. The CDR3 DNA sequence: TGTGCCAGCTCACGGGCGGGACAGGGAAACTCGGCCTATGGCTACACCTTC.

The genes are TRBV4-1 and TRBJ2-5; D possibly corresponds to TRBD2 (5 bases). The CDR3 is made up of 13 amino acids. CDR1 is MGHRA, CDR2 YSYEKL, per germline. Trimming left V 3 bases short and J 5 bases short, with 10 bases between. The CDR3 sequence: CASSHAGSETQYF. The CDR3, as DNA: TGCGCCAGCAGCCATGCGGGTAGCGAGACCCAGTACTTC.

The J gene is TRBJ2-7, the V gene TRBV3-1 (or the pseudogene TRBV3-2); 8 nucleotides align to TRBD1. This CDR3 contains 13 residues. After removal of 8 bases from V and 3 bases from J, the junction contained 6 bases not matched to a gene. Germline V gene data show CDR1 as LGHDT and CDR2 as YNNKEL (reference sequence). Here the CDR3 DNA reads TGTGCCAGCGGACAGGGATTTAGCTACGAGCAGTACTTC. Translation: CASGQGFSYEQYF.

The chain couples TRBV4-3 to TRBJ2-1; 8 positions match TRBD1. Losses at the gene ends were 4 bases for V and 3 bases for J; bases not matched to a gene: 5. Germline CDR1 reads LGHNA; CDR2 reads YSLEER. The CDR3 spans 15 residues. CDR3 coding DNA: TGCGCCAGCAGCCGCGACAGGGGCGACTACAATGAGCAGTTCTTC. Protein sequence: CASSRDRGDYNEQFF.

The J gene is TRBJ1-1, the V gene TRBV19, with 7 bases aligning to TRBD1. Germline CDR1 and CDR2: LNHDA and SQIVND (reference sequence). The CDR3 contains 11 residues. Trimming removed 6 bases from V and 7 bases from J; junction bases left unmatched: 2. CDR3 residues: CASSDRVEAFF. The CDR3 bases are TGTGCCAGTAGCGACAGGGTTGAAGCTTTCTTT.

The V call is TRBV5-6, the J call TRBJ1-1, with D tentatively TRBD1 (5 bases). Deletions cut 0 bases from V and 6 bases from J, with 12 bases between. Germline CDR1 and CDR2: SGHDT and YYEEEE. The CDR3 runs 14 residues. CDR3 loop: CASSLAEGVPEAFF. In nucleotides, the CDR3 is TGTGCCAGCAGCTTGGCCGAAGGGGTGCCTGAAGCTTTCTTT.

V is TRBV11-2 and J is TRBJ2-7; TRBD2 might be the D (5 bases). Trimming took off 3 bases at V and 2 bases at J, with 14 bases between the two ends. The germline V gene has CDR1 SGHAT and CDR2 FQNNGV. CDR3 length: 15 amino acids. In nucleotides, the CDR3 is TGTGCCAGCAGCTTTAGGCGAACGGAGGCCTACGAGCAGTACTTC. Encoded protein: CASSFRRTEAYEQYF.

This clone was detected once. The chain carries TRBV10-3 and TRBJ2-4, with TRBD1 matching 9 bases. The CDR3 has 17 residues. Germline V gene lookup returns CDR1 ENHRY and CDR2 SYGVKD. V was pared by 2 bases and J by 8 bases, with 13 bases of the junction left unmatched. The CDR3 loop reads CAISEGQGFVGGDIQYF. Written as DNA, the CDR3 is TGTGCCATCAGTGAGGGACAGGGGTTTGTCGGCGGTGACATTCAGTACTTC.

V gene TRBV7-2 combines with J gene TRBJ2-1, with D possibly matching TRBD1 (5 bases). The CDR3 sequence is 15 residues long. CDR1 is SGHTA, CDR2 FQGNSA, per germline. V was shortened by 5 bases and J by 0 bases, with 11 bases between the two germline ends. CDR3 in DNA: TGTGCCAGCAGCCCCCAGGGAAGCTCCTACAATGAGCAGTTCTTC. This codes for CASSPQGSSYNEQFF.

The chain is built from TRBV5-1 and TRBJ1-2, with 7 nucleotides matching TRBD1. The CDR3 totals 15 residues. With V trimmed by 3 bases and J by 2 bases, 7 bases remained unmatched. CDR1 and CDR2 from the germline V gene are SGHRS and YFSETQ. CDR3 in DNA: TGCGCCAGCAGCTCGGGGGACAGTATCAACTATGGCTACACCTTC. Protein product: CASSSGDSINYGYTF.

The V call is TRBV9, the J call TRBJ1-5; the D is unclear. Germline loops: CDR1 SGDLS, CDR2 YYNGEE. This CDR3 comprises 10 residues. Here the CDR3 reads CAGSCQPQHF. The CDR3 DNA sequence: TGTGCGGGGAGTTGTCAGCCCCAGCATTTT.

CDR3 sequence (DNA): TGTGCCAGTCGGACAGAACGGGCCTATGGCTACACCTTC. It specifies CASRTERAYGYTF. The chain employs TRBV19 and TRBJ1-2; D perhaps matches TRBD1 (6 bases). Trimming removed 8 bases from V and 4 bases from J, with 14 bases in between. CDR1 LNHDA and CDR2 SQIVND come from the germline V gene (reference sequence). This CDR3 comprises 13 residues.

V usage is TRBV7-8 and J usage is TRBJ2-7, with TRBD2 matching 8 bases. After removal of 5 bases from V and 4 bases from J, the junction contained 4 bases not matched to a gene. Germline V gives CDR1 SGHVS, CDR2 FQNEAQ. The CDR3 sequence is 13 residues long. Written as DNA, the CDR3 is TGTGCCAGCAGCCAGGGACTAGAGTACGAGCAGTACTTC. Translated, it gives CASSQGLEYEQYF.

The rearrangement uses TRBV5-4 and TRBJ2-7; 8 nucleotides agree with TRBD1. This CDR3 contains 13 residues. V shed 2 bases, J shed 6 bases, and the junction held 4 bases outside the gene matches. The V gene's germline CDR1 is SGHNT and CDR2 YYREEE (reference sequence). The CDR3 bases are TGTGCCAGCAGCTTTCAACAGGGGGGCGAGCAGTACTTC. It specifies CASSFQQGGEQYF.